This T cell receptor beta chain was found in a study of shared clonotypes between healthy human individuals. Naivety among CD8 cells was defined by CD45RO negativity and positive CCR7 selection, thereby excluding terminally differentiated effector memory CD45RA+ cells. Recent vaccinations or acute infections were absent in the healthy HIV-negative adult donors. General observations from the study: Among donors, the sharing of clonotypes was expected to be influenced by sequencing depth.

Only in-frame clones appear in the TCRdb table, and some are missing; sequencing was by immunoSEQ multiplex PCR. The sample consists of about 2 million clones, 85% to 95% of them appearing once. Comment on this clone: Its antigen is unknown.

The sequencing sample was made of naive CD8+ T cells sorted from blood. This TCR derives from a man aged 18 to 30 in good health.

DNA of the CDR3: TGTGCCAGCAGTGAGGCTCCCTGGGGCCAAGAGACCCAGTACTTC. This translates into CASSEAPWGQETQYF. This chain connects TRBV6-1 to TRBJ2-5; D is undetermined. Trimming removed 3 bases from V and 1 base from J, with 12 bases in between. This CDR3 has 15 residues. Germline V gene data show CDR1 as MNHNS and CDR2 as SASEGT.